A selection of T cell receptor beta chains follows, all from one sample in a study of shared clonotypes between healthy human individuals. Only in-frame clones appear in the TCRdb table, and some are missing; sequencing was by immunoSEQ multiplex PCR. The sample shows some 550,000 clones, about 97% of them seen only once. Sequenced: naive CD4+ T cells sorted from blood. These receptors all stem from a woman under 40 in good health. Both conserved end residues are part of each CDR3. The order of the fields is V gene, D gene, J gene, clone size, CDR3 protein, CDR3 DNA. The D gene is left open where the match is weak. Size is omitted from some rows. Given values are once, few, many or a class for expanded clones.

v_call: TRBV9; d_call: NA; j_call: TRBJ2-2; clone_size: NA; cdr3_aa: CASSVAARGGTGELFF; cdr3_nt: TGTGCCAGCAGCGTAGCAGCCAGGGGGGGCACCGGGGAGCTGTTTTTT
v_call: TRBV10-3; d_call: NA; j_call: TRBJ2-3; clone_size: NA; cdr3_aa: CAISASGGAGSTDTQYF; cdr3_nt: TGTGCCATCAGTGCCTCGGGCGGGGCGGGCAGCACAGATACGCAGTATTTT
v_call: TRBV6-1; d_call: TRBD1; j_call: TRBJ1-2; clone_size: NA; cdr3_aa: CASSVDRSTTNYGYTF; cdr3_nt: TGTGCCAGCAGTGTGGACAGGTCGACTACTAACTATGGCTACACCTTC
v_call: TRBV9; d_call: TRBD2; j_call: TRBJ2-5; clone_size: NA; cdr3_aa: CASSATSGRHETQYF; cdr3_nt: TGTGCCAGCAGCGCGACTAGCGGGAGACATGAGACCCAGTACTTC
v_call: TRBV18; d_call: NA; j_call: TRBJ2-3; clone_size: once; cdr3_aa: CASSLKVPGGGGPDTQYF; cdr3_nt: TGTGCCAGCTCACTTAAAGTCCCAGGAGGGGGTGGGCCAGATACGCAGTATTTT
v_call: TRBV7-9; d_call: NA; j_call: TRBJ2-7; clone_size: NA; cdr3_aa: CASSQETPEYF; cdr3_nt: TGTGCCAGCAGCCAAGAGACCCCAGAGTACTTC
v_call: TRBV25-1; d_call: NA; j_call: TRBJ2-2; clone_size: NA; cdr3_aa: CASNDSHPPGNTGELFF; cdr3_nt: TGTGCCAGCAACGACTCTCATCCTCCGGGGAACACCGGGGAGCTGTTTTTT
v_call: TRBV2; d_call: TRBD2; j_call: TRBJ2-2; clone_size: NA; cdr3_aa: CASSGGLAGVGTGELFF; cdr3_nt: TGTGCCAGCAGTGGAGGACTAGCGGGAGTCGGGACCGGGGAGCTGTTTTTT
v_call: TRBV10-3; d_call: NA; j_call: TRBJ2-7; clone_size: NA; cdr3_aa: CAISAGQTSYEQYF; cdr3_nt: TGTGCCATCAGTGCCGGCCAAACCTCCTACGAGCAGTACTTC
v_call: TRBV7-8; d_call: NA; j_call: TRBJ1-2; clone_size: NA; cdr3_aa: CASGLESGNNYGYTF; cdr3_nt: TGTGCCAGCGGCTTAGAGTCGGGCAATAACTATGGCTACACCTTC
v_call: TRBV27; d_call: NA; j_call: TRBJ1-5; clone_size: NA; cdr3_aa: CASSSDTFNQPQHF; cdr3_nt: TGTGCCAGCAGCAGCGACACGTTCAATCAGCCCCAGCATTTT
v_call: TRBV6-5; d_call: TRBD1; j_call: TRBJ1-1; clone_size: NA; cdr3_aa: CASRPDRAMNTEAFF; cdr3_nt: TGTGCCAGCAGACCTGACAGGGCAATGAACACTGAAGCTTTCTTT
v_call: TRBV29-1; d_call: NA; j_call: TRBJ2-1; clone_size: once; cdr3_aa: CSVEDRGPRTTHEQFF; cdr3_nt: TGCAGCGTTGAAGATCGGGGACCCAGGACTACCCATGAGCAGTTCTTC
v_call: TRBV4-2; d_call: NA; j_call: TRBJ2-5; clone_size: NA; cdr3_aa: CASSPDPGTQYF; cdr3_nt: TGTGCCAGCAGCCCCGATCCGGGGACCCAGTACTTC
v_call: TRBV6-5; d_call: TRBD2; j_call: TRBJ2-3; clone_size: NA; cdr3_aa: CASSYGGSYSDTQYF; cdr3_nt: TGTGCCAGCAGTTACGGCGGGAGCTACTCAGATACGCAGTATTTT
v_call: TRBV18; d_call: NA; j_call: TRBJ2-4; clone_size: once; cdr3_aa: CASSPTSVLGAKNIQYF; cdr3_nt: TGTGCCAGCTCACCAACTAGTGTCTTAGGAGCCAAAAACATTCAGTACTTC
v_call: TRBV5-6; d_call: NA; j_call: TRBJ1-1; clone_size: once; cdr3_aa: CASSLDGGSAEAFF; cdr3_nt: TGTGCCAGCAGTCTGGACGGGGGGAGCGCTGAAGCTTTCTTT
v_call: TRBV7-9; d_call: TRBD1; j_call: TRBJ1-2; clone_size: NA; cdr3_aa: CASSDLRTGHGYTF; cdr3_nt: TGTGCCAGCAGCGACCTGCGGACAGGGCATGGCTACACCTTC
v_call: TRBV2; d_call: NA; j_call: TRBJ2-3; clone_size: NA; cdr3_aa: CASSDSSPGHIPYF; cdr3_nt: TGTGCCAGCAGTGATAGTTCTCCCGGACATATTCCGTATTTT
v_call: TRBV14; d_call: NA; j_call: TRBJ2-5; clone_size: once; cdr3_aa: CASSQSGETQYF; cdr3_nt: TGTGCCAGCAGCCAATCCGGGGAGACCCAGTACTTC
v_call: TRBV18; d_call: NA; j_call: TRBJ2-1; clone_size: NA; cdr3_aa: CASSSQGGAGNEQFF; cdr3_nt: TGTGCCAGCTCATCCCAGGGTGGCGCAGGCAATGAGCAGTTCTTC
v_call: TRBV5-1; d_call: NA; j_call: TRBJ2-6; clone_size: NA; cdr3_aa: CASRNREPSGVWANVLTF; cdr3_nt: TGCGCCAGCCGGAACAGGGAACCCTCGGGCGTGTGGGCCAACGTCCTGACTTTC